This TCR beta chain is drawn from a study of spatial heterogeneity in lung cancer (dated by TCRdb to about 2019). Notes on the research overall: Beta-chain transcripts were consistently detected in greater numbers than alpha-chain transcripts, which likely reflects a higher abundance of beta-chain transcripts. In the raw uncorrected reads, each unique combination of TCR and UMI appeared more than ten times on average. In non-small cell lung cancer, the study quantitatively compared TCR alpha and beta repertoires across several tumor regions, matched nontumor lung, and blood. Nonsynonymous mutation counts, determined by whole-exome sequencing of tumor tissue, were related to TCR repertoire features. At surgery, both alpha and beta chains were TCR-sequenced in under 250 tumor regions, fewer than 65 matched nontumor lung samples and around 50 PBMC samples.

Receptor libraries were prepared by 5' RACE. Instrument on record: NextSeq 500. In the TCR library protocol, a unique molecular identifier was attached to each TCR cDNA molecule so that PCR and sequencing errors could be corrected. On the study's bioinformatics: Decombinator tools were used for TCR identification, UMI-based error correction and CDR3 extraction. Expanded TCRs were defined as those above a frequency of 2 per 1,000, corresponding to the top 1% of the tumor frequency distribution. Renyi diversity was computed with the R vegan package after each repertoire had been subsampled 100 times to 5,000 TCRs. CDR3 similarity networks were constructed using string-kernel similarity of amino acid triplets, with links drawn between CDR3s whose pairwise similarity was above 0.82. TCRdb trimmed the raw reads at Q25, called clones with MiXCR and kept productive beta chains. Rows with a matching CDR3 protein are joined into one entry that keeps the most common DNA and genes. The V and J calls and clone size are TCRdb's, not the authors'. The sample table lists some 100,000 distinct CDR3 sequences, approximately 12% of them with a count of one. The ten largest clonotypes hold over 40% of the sample.

This clonotype was counted ten times or more. What this receptor recognizes is not known. No quality values exist for individual bases; no much larger clone is one base distant. What the research found in general, with its limitations: Additional single-cell paired TCR alpha and beta sequencing was considered necessary to confirm, at a functional level, the hypothesis that regional TCRs recognize regional mutations. Ubiquitous expanded tumor TCRs were found in blood more often at tumor resection than at routine follow-up.

After removal of 7 bases from V and 2 bases from J, the junction retains 9 bases not matched to a gene. According to the germline V gene, CDR1 reads SQVTM and CDR2 reads ANQGSEA. Including the terminal cysteine and phenylalanine, the CDR3 comprises 14 residues. Kept here is only the CDR3 DNA, which spans 42 bases and is read in frame from base 1. In light of the paper, this sample's time point label describes: sample taken at primary tumor resection. Whole RNA extracted from tumor and nontumor lung tissue, or from cryopreserved PBMC samples, was used for TCR sequencing without cell sorting. The donors were 60 to 80 patients from the lung TRACERx cohort who had early-stage, untreated non-small cell lung cancer. A patient was chosen for TCR sequencing only when enough RNA was available from at least two tumor regions.

The input for sequencing was PBMCs, taken at surgery. The source is a male donor with early-stage non-small cell lung cancer. The V and J segments used are TRBV29-1 and TRBJ1-2, with 8 bases matching TRBD1. The DNA reads as follows: TGCAGCGCCACCCCAGGGGGCGTCAACTATGGCTACACCTTC. Its protein product is CSATPGGVNYGYTF.